This T cell receptor (beta chain) was recorded in a study of cytomegalovirus exposure and HLA in healthy donors. Study-wide findings and caveats: The study flagged roughly 160 TCR beta chains as cytomegalovirus-associated. The classifier was said to identify cytomegalovirus status with high specificity and sensitivity. Most TCR sequences were seen very rarely across donors, but some public TCRs occurred in many.

This clone has a handful of counts. Its antigen is still unknown. Assay: immunoSEQ multiplex PCR; the TCRdb copy retains only in-frame clones and omits some. The sample lists approximately 54,000 clones, roughly nine tenths occurring once. Sequenced sample: PBMCs. The TCR comes from a woman aged 18-29 years in good health and CMV-seropositive.

The DNA for the CDR3 is TGTGCCAGCAGTTTAGCAGGGGTGAGTTCACCCCTCCACTTT. As protein: CASSLAGVSSPLHF. The chain recombines TRBV28 with TRBJ1-6, with D possibly being TRBD1 (6 bases). Germline assignment: CDR1 MDHEN and CDR2 SYDVKM. The CDR3 is 14 residues long. The V gene lost 2 bases and the J gene lost 9 bases, with 11 bases spanning the gap. The variable domain in full, with the rest retrieved from reference TRBV28 and TRBJ1-6, is DVKVTQSSRYLVKRTGEKVFLECVQDMDHENMFWYRQDPGLGLRLIYFSYDVKMKEKGDIPEGYSVSREKKERFSLILESASTNQTSMYLCASSLAGVSSPLHFGNGTRLTVT.